This TCR beta chain was sequenced for a study of vaccination and CD4 T cells after COVID-19. Study summary: In the convalescent group, nasal swab PCR was SARS-CoV-2 positive; under ten cases were mild and one severe. Blood was drawn a median roughly 67 days post second dose, range 14 to 241.

With respect to this clonotype: Its antigen is currently unknown.

Findings and limits, study-wide: In convalescent patients, a median around 86% of reactive clones appeared only post-vaccination.

Specified treatment: roughly 10-day PBMC culture with coronavirus spike peptide pools or control peptides (ViraFEST assay). Cultured CD4+ T cell DNA was sequenced using the Oncomine TCR Beta short-read assay. Genomic DNA was extracted from cultured CD4+ T cells. TCRdb used MiXCR to reprocess the PCR reads, holding one entry per CDR3 protein. The data contain 15,000 to 25,000 distinct CDR3 sequences, 47% of them seen just once; the ten biggest clones take up roughly 4%. The TCR was taken from a human donor who had recovered from COVID-19. The sequencing here drew on CD4+ T cells from blood, cultured in vitro, taken before SARS-CoV-2 vaccination.

Written as DNA, the CDR3 is TGTGCCAGCAGTTACTCGCATAACAGGGAATACGAGCAGTACTTC. Amino acids: CASSYSHNREYEQYF. The V call is TRBV6-5, the J call TRBJ2-7, with D possibly TRBD1 on 6 matching bases. This CDR3 region has 15 residues. With 0 bases removed from V and 4 bases from J, the gap between germline ends came to 13 bases. CDR1 and CDR2 (germline): MNHEY, SVGAGI.